Listed below are T cell receptor beta chains from one sample, sequenced in a study of shared clonotypes between healthy human individuals. Measured with immunoSEQ multiplex PCR; TCRdb has only the in-frame clones, and not every one. The table includes around 2,000,000 clones, about 95% detected once. Sequenced material: naive CD8+ T cells sorted from blood. The receptors derive from a man aged 18-30 years in good health. CDR3s include the opening cysteine and the closing phenylalanine or tryptophan. A D gene is named only where the DNA matches it firmly.

J: TRBJ2-7
D: .
V: TRBV4-3
DNA: TGCGCCAGCAGCCAAGTTTTGGGAATGACCTACGAGCAGTACTTC
CDR3: CASSQVLGMTYEQYF

J: TRBJ1-1
D: .
V: TRBV19
DNA: TGTGCCAGTAGTCCCTTCGTCCTGAACACTGAAGCTTTCTTT
CDR3: CASSPFVLNTEAFF

J: TRBJ2-7
D: TRBD2
V: TRBV9
DNA: TGTGCCAGCAGCGCTGGACTAGCCTCCTACGAGCAGTACTTC
CDR3: CASSAGLASYEQYF

J: TRBJ1-2
D: .
V: TRBV4-2
DNA: TGTGCCAGCAGCCAAGGAGGGGATGGCTACACCTTC
CDR3: CASSQGGDGYTF

J: TRBJ2-3
D: .
V: TRBV7-9
DNA: TGTGCCAGCAGCTTGAGGGATGGGGGAACAGATACGCAGTATTTT
CDR3: CASSLRDGGTDTQYF

J: TRBJ2-7
D: .
V: TRBV2
DNA: TGTGCCAGCAAGGTCTACGAGCAGTACTTC
CDR3: CASKVYEQYF

J: TRBJ1-4
D: TRBD1
V: TRBV6-5
DNA: TGTGCCAGCAGTTCGACAGGGGTGCGGAAACTGTTTTTT
CDR3: CASSSTGVRKLFF

J: TRBJ1-1
D: .
V: TRBV4-1
DNA: TGCGCCAGCAGCCTTGAGGGACCTAACACTGAAGCTTTCTTT
CDR3: CASSLEGPNTEAFF

J: TRBJ2-1
D: .
V: TRBV30
DNA: TGTGCCTGGAGTCTCAAGCAGGGTGAGCAGTTCTTC
CDR3: CAWSLKQGEQFF

J: TRBJ1-1
D: TRBD1
V: TRBV5-6
DNA: TGTGCCAGCAGCGGGGCCGGGACAGGGGATACTGAAGCTTTCTTT
CDR3: CASSGAGTGDTEAFF

J: TRBJ2-6
D: .
V: TRBV19
DNA: TGTGCCAGTAGTATTTTAGTTGGGGCCAACGTCCTGACTTTC
CDR3: CASSILVGANVLTF

J: TRBJ2-1
D: .
V: TRBV30
DNA: TGTGCCTGGAGTGCCCCAGGCAATGAGCAGTTCTTC
CDR3: CAWSAPGNEQFF

J: TRBJ1-2
D: .
V: TRBV25-1
DNA: TGTGCCAGCAGTGAATCTGTCACAGGCCACCACTATGGCTACACCTTC
CDR3: CASSESVTGHHYGYTF

J: TRBJ1-2
D: .
V: TRBV7-9
DNA: TGTGCCAGCAGCCAGGGACCCCGCGAACAAGGCTACACCTTC
CDR3: CASSQGPREQGYTF

J: TRBJ2-7
D: TRBD2
V: TRBV13
DNA: TGTGCCAGCAGCCTGGGACTAGCGGGGGGGCCGAACGAGCAGTACTTC
CDR3: CASSLGLAGGPNEQYF

J: TRBJ2-2
D: TRBD2
V: TRBV7-8
DNA: TGTGCCAGCAGCTCCCGACTAGCGGGAGCGGATCCGCGTACCGGGGAGCTGTTTTTT
CDR3: CASSSRLAGADPRTGELFF

J: TRBJ2-7
D: .
V: TRBV25-1
DNA: TGTGCCAGCAGTGAATCGGGCATCCTAGCCGAGCAGTACTTC
CDR3: CASSESGILAEQYF

J: TRBJ2-2
D: .
V: TRBV7-9
DNA: TGTGCCAGCAGCTTAGCCGGAACCGGGGAGCTGTTTTTT
CDR3: CASSLAGTGELFF

J: TRBJ2-3
D: .
V: TRBV9
DNA: TGTGCCAGCAGCGTAGTATCTAGCCTGGCAGATACGCAGTATTTT
CDR3: CASSVVSSLADTQYF